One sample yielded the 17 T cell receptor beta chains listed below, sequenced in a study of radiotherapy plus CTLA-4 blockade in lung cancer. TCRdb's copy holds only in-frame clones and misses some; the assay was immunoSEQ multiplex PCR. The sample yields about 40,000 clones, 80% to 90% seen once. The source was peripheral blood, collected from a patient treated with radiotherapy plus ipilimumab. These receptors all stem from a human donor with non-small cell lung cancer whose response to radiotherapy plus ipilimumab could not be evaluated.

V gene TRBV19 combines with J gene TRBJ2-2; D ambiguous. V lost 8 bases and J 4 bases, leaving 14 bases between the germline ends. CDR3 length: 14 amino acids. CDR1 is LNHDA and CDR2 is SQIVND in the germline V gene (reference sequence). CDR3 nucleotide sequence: TGTGCCAGTGATCTAGGCGGCAGCACCGGGGAGCTGTTTTTT. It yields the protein CASDLGGSTGELFF. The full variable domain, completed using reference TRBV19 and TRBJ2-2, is DGGITQSPKYLFRKEGQNVTLSCEQNLNHDAMYWYRQDPGQGLRLIYYSQIVNDFQKGDIAEGYSVSREKKESFPLTVTSAQKNPTAFYLCASDLGGSTGELFFGEGSRLTVL.

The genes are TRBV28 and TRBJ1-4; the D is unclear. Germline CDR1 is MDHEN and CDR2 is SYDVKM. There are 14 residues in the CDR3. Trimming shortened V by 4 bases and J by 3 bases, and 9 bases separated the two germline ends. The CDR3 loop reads CASSYAGSNEKLFF. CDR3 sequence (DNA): TGTGCCAGCAGTTATGCAGGTTCTAATGAAAAACTGTTTTTT.

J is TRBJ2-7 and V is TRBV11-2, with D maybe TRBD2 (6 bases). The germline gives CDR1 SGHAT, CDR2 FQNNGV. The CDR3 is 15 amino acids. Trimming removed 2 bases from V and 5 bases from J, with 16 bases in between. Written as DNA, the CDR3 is TGTGCCAGCAGCTTACGTGGGAGGAGTGGTGACGAGCAGTACTTC. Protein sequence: CASSLRGRSGDEQYF.

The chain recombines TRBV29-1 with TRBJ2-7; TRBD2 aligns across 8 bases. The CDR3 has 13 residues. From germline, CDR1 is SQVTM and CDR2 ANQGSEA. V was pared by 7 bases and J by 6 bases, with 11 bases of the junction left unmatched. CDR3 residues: CSGAGGGKGEQYF. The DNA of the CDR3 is TGCAGCGGAGCCGGGGGGGGGAAGGGCGAGCAGTACTTC.

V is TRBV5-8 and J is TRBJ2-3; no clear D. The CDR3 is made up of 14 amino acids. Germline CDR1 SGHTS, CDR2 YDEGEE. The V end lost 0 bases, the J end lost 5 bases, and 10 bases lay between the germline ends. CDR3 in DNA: TGTGCCAGCAGCTTGGCTCTCCCCCGAGATACGCAGTATTTT. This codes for CASSLALPRDTQYF.

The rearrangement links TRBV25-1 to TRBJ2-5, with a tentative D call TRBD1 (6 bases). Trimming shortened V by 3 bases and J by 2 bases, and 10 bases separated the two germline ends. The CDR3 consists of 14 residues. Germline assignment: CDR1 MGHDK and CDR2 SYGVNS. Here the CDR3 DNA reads TGTGCCAGCAGTGACGAGGGGGATCAAGAGACCCAGTACTTC. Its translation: CASSDEGDQETQYF.

DNA of the CDR3: TGTGCCAGCAGCTTAGTAGTCGGAGGGGGCACAGATACGCAGTATTTT. This translates into CASSLVVGGGTDTQYF. The genes are TRBV7-9 and TRBJ2-3, with D maybe TRBD2 (6 bases). Germline CDR1 reads SEHNR; CDR2 reads FQNEAQ (reference sequence). Between the trimmed V and J ends, which lost 1 base and 1 base, there was a span of 12 bases. The CDR3 consists of 16 residues.

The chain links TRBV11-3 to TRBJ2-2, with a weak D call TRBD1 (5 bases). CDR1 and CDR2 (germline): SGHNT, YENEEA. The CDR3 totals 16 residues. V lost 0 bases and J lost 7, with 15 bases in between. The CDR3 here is CASSLDHTGLDGELFF. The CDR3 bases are TGTGCCAGCAGCTTAGATCACACAGGATTGGACGGGGAGCTGTTTTTT.

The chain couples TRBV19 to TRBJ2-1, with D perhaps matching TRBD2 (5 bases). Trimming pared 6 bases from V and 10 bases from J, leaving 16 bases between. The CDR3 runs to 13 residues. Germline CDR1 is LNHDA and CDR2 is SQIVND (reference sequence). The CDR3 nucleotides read TGTGCCAGTAGCCCCGGGATAGGGCAGGAGCAGTTCTTC. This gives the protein CASSPGIGQEQFF.

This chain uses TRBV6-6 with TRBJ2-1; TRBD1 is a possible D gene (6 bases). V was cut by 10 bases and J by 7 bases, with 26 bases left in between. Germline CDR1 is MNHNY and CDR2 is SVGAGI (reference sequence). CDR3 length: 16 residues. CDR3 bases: TGTGCCACCACACGTTGGGACACGGTTTCGTGGAATGAGCAGTTCTTC. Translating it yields CATTRWDTVSWNEQFF.

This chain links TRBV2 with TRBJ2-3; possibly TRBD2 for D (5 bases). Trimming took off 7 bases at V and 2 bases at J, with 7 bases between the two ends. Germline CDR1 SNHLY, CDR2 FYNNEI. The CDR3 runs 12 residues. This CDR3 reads CASTDYTDTQYF. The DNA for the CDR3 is TGTGCCAGCACCGACTACACAGATACGCAGTATTTT.

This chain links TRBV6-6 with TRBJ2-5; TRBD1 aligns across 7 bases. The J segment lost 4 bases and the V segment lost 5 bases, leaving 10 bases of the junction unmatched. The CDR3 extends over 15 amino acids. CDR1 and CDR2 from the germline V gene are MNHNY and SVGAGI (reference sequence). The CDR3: CASSRDSLSGETQYF. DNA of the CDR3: TGTGCCAGCAGTCGGGACAGCCTTAGTGGAGAGACCCAGTACTTC.

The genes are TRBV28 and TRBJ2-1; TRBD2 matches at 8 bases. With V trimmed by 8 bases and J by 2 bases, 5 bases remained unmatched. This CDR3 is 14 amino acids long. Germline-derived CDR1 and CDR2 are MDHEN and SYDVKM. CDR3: CASRQRGTYNEQFF. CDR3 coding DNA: TGTGCCAGCCGACAGCGGGGGACCTACAATGAGCAGTTCTTC.

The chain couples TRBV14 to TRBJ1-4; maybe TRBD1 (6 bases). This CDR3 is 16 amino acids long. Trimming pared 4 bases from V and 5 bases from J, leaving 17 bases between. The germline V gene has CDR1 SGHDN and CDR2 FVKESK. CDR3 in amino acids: CASSRGPDSENEKLFF. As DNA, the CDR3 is TGTGCCAGCAGCCGGGGTCCGGACAGCGAGAATGAAAAACTGTTTTTT.

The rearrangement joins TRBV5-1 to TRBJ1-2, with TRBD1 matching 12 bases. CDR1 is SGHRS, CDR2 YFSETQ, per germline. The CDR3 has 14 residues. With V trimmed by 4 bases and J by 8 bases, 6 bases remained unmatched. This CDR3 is CASSTGQGADGYTF. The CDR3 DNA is TGCGCCAGCAGCACGGGACAGGGGGCTGACGGCTACACCTTC.

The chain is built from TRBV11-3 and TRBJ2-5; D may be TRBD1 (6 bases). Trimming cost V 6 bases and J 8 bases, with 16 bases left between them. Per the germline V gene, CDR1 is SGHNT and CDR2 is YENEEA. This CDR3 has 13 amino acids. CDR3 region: CASSLYDRSTQYF. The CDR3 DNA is TGTGCCAGCAGTCTCTACGACAGGAGTACCCAGTACTTC.

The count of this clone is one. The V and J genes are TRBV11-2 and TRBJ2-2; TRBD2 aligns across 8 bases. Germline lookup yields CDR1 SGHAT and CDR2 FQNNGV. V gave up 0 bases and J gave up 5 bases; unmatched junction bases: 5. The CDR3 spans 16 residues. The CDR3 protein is CASSLERGVRTGELFF. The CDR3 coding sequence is TGTGCCAGCAGCTTAGAGCGGGGGGTGAGAACCGGGGAGCTGTTTTTT.